What follows is one T cell receptor beta chain and its context. This same CDR3 is encoded by further DNA sequences in the sample. These data belong to a study of shared clonotypes between healthy human individuals. Study background: Three CD4 naive, three CD4 memory, two CD8 naive and one CD8 memory plate were used per donor.

Those who donated, Caucasian adults without exception, all lived in Nashville, Tennessee. The V gene lost 2 bases and the J gene lost 0 bases, with 6 bases spanning the gap. The length of the CDR3 is 13 residues. Germline V gene lookup returns CDR1 SQVTM and CDR2 ANQGSEA. Authors' processing steps: Junction-only sequences without quality scores were provided by ImmunoSEQ, so filtering was different. Method: immunoSEQ multiplex PCR; TCRdb's copy keeps in-frame clones and lacks some. V and J calls and clone size are as listed in that table; D and trimming were resolved from the DNA. The repertoire holds roughly 2.4 million clones, with 95% as singletons.

This sequence was found in a man between 18 and 35 years old in good health. This rearrangement joins TRBV29-1 to TRBJ2-3, with D maybe TRBD1 (5 bases). The sample taken for sequencing was naive CD4+ T cells sorted from blood. Subset: CD45RA+ positively selected. The CDR3: CSVERGSTDTQYF. The CDR3 coding sequence is TGCAGCGTTGAAAGGGGTAGCACAGATACGCAGTATTTT.